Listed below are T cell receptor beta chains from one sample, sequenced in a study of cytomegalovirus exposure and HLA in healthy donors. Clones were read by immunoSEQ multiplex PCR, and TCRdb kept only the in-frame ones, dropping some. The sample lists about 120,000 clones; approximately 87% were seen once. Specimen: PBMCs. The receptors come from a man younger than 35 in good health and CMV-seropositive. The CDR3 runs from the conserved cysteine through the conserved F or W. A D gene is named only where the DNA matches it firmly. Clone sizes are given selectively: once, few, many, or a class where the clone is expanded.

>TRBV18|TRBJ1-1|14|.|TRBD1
TGTGCCAGCTCACGGGGACAGGGGAACACTGAAGCTTTCTTT
CASSRGQGNTEAFF
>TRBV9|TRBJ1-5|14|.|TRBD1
TGTGCCAGCAGCGGCGGACAGGTCAATCAGCCCCAGCATTTT
CASSGGQVNQPQHF
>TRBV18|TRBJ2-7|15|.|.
TGTGCCAGCTCACCGAGCCACTCAACCCCCTACGAGCAGTACTTC
CASSPSHSTPYEQYF
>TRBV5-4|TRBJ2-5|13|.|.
TGTGCCAGCAGAACGGGGGAGCAAGAGACCCAGTACTTC
CASRTGEQETQYF
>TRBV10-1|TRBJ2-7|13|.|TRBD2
TGCGCCAGCAGTAGCGGGGAAACCTACGAGCAGTACTTC
CASSSGETYEQYF
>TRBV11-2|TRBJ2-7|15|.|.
TGTGCCAGCAGCTTTCCCACAGGAACATTCTACGAGCAGTACTTC
CASSFPTGTFYEQYF
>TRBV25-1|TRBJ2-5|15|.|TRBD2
TGTGCCAGCGTTGGGACTAGCGGGGGTGAAGAGACCCAGTACTTC
CASVGTSGGEETQYF
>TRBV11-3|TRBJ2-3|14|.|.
TGTGCCAGCAGCTTAAACGGGTTCACAGATACGCAGTATTTT
CASSLNGFTDTQYF
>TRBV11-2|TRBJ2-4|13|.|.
TGTGCCAGCAGCCCCACCAAGGGGTACATTCAGTACTTC
CASSPTKGYIQYF
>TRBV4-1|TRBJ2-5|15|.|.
TGCGCCAGCAGCCAAGGACTGGCGATCTTCGAGACCCAGTACTTC
CASSQGLAIFETQYF
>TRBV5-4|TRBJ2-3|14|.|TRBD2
TGTGCCAGCAGCTTAGCGGGGGGGCCTTATACGCAGTATTTT
CASSLAGGPYTQYF
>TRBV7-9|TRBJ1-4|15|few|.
TGTGCCAGCAGCGGGGGAGGACCAACTAATGAAAAACTGTTTTTT
CASSGGGPTNEKLFF
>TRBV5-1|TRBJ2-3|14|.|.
TGCGCCAGCAGCTTCGCGAGTCCCTCGGATACGCAGTATTTT
CASSFASPSDTQYF
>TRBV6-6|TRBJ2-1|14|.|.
TGTGCCAGCAGGGGGACTGCCTTATACAATGAGCAGTTCTTC
CASRGTALYNEQFF
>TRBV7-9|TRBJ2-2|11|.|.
TGTACCAGCAGACTCACCGGGGAGCTGTTTTTT
CTSRLTGELFF
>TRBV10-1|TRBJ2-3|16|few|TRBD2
TGCGCCAGCAGCTCTGGACTAGCGGGCCACACAGATACGCAGTATTTT
CASSSGLAGHTDTQYF
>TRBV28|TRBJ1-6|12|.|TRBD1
TGTGCCAGCGATACAGGGGATTCACCCCTCCACTTT
CASDTGDSPLHF
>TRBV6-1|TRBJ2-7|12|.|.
TGTGCCAGCAGTGAACTACGCTACGAGCAGTACTTC
CASSELRYEQYF
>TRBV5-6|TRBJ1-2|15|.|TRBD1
TGTGCCAGCAGCTTGGCGGGGACAGGGCGTTATGGCTACACCTTC
CASSLAGTGRYGYTF
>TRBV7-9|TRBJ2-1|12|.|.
TGTGCCAGCAGCTCGGGACACCCGGATCAGTTCTTC
CASSSGHPDQFF
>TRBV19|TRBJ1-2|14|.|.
TGTGCCAGTAGTATAGAGAGGGCTAACTATGGCTACACCTTC
CASSIERANYGYTF
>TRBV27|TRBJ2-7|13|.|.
TGTGCCAGCAGTTTATCGGAGAGATGGGAGCAGTACTTC
CASSLSERWEQYF
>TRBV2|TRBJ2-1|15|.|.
TGTGCCAGCAGTGGTGGACGGGGGTCCCACAATGAGCAGTTCTTC
CASSGGRGSHNEQFF
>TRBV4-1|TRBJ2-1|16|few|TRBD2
TGCGCCAGCAGCCAGGGAGCGGGGGGCCCGGGAAATGAGCAGTTCTTC
CASSQGAGGPGNEQFF
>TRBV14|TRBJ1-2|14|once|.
TGTGCCAGCAGCCAAGATTGGACAGCCGCTGGCTACACCTTC
CASSQDWTAAGYTF
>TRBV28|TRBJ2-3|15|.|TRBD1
TGTGCCAGCAGTTTATCGGTCAGGGGGCAGGATACGCAGTATTTT
CASSLSVRGQDTQYF
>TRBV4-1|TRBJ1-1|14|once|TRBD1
TGCGCCAGCAGCCAAGGCAGGGGGATCACTGAAGCTTTCTTT
CASSQGRGITEAFF
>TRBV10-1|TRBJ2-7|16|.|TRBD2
TGCGCCAGCAGTGATACCCCAGCGGGGGTATCCTACGAGCAGTACTTC
CASSDTPAGVSYEQYF
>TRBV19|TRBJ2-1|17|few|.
TGTGCCAGTAGAGGTGGGCAGGGGCAATCGTACCCCAATGAGCAGTTCTTC
CASRGGQGQSYPNEQFF
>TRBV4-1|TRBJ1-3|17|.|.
TGCGCCAGCAGCCTCCTGCAGGGGCCAGGCGCTGGAAACACCATATATTTT
CASSLLQGPGAGNTIYF
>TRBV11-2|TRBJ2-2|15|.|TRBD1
TGTGCCAGCAGCCCCCGACAGGGTTGGACCGGGGAGCTGTTTTTT
CASSPRQGWTGELFF
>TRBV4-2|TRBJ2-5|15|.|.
TGTGCCAGCAGCCAAGAATCCGGACTTCAAGAGACCCAGTACTTC
CASSQESGLQETQYF
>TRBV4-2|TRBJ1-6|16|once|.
TGTGCCAGCAGCCAAGATCTATCGACAGCCAATTCACCCCTCCACTTT
CASSQDLSTANSPLHF
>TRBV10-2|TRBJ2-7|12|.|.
TGCGCCAGCGGGAAGAGCCAGGGGGAGCAGTACTTC
CASGKSQGEQYF
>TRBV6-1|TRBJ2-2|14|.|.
TGTGCCAGCTCAGGGGAAGAGAACACCGGGGAGCTGTTTTTT
CASSGEENTGELFF
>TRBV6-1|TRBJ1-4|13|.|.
TGTGCCAGCACCGATCCCGTGACAGTACGACTGTTTTTT
CASTDPVTVRLFF
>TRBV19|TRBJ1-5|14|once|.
TGTGCCAGTAAGGGCAGGGGAAGCAATCAGCCCCAGCATTTT
CASKGRGSNQPQHF
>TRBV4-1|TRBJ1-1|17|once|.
TGCGCCAGCAGCCAAGGCGCCGACAGCCACATGAACACTGAAGCTTTCTTT
CASSQGADSHMNTEAFF
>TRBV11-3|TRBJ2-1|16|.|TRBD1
TGTGCCAGCAGCTTAGAGGCAGGGGGCAATATCGATGAGCAGTTCTTC
CASSLEAGGNIDEQFF
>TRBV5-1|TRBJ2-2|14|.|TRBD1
TGCGCCAGCAGCCGGGACAGGGAGACCGGGGAGCTGTTTTTT
CASSRDRETGELFF
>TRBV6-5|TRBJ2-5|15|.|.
TGTGCCAGCACTCTCAATCCGGGACTCCAAGAGACCCAGTACTTC
CASTLNPGLQETQYF
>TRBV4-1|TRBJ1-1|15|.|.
TGCGCCAGCAGCCGATCACTAGGGGGAAACACTGAAGCTTTCTTT
CASSRSLGGNTEAFF
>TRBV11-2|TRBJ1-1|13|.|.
TGTGCCAGCAGCCCAACAGAAAACACTGAAGCTTTCTTT
CASSPTENTEAFF
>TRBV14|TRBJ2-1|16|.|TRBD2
TGTGCCAGCAGCCTTCTCGGGACTAGCGGGAGCAATGAGCAGTTCTTC
CASSLLGTSGSNEQFF
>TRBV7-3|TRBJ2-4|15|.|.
TGTGCCAGCAGCTTAGGAGGGGCAGCCAAAAACATTCAGTACTTC
CASSLGGAAKNIQYF
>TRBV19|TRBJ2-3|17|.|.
TGTGCCAGTAGTATAGGCCTGGGGACAACTAGCACAGATACGCAGTATTTT
CASSIGLGTTSTDTQYF
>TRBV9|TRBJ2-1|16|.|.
TGTGCCAGCAGCGTAGGGGCAGGGGAGACCTACAATGAGCAGTTCTTC
CASSVGAGETYNEQFF
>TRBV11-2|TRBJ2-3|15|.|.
TGTGCCAGCAGCTTAGATGGAGACCCGACAGATACGCAGTATTTT
CASSLDGDPTDTQYF
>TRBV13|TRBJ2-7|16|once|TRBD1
TGTGCCAGCAGCTCCCCGACAGGGGCCTCGTCGTACGAGCAGTACTTC
CASSSPTGASSYEQYF
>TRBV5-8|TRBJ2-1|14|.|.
TGTGCCAGCATCCGGGGGATTGGGTACAATGAGCAGTTCTTC
CASIRGIGYNEQFF
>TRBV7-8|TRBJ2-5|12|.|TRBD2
TGTGCCAGCAGCTCTCCGACTAGCGGTCAGTACTTC
CASSSPTSGQYF
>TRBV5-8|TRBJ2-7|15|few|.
TGTGCCAGCAGCTCGCCTGGGCTTTTTAGGTACGAGCAGTACTTC
CASSSPGLFRYEQYF